Listed here are 13 T cell receptor beta chains from one sample, sequenced in a study of early T cells in non-severe SARS-CoV-2 infection. MiXCR, run by TCRdb on the 5' RACE reads, gives a single entry per CDR3 protein. In the table there are about 20,000 distinct CDR3 sequences, 4.5% to 5% of which are singletons. Material for sequencing was whole blood. Receptors were obtained from an adult who was a healthcare worker with PCR-confirmed SARS-CoV-2 infection or an uninfected control (not recorded which).

By sample share, this clonotype is medium-sized. The chain has TRBV6-5 and TRBJ1-1; perhaps TRBD1 as D (5 bases). Germline-derived CDR1 and CDR2 are MNHEY and SVGAGI. V was clipped by 6 bases and J by 5 bases, with 16 bases between them. The CDR3 length is 14 residues. Written as DNA, the CDR3 is TGTGCCAGCAGCCTCCTGGGTGGGGGAACTGAAGCTTTCTTT. Its translation: CASSLLGGGTEAFF.

The J gene is TRBJ2-5, the V gene TRBV3-1; 8 bases are shared with TRBD2. The CDR3 is 15 residues long. Germline V lookup: CDR1 LGHDT, CDR2 YNNKEL (reference sequence). With V trimmed by 4 bases and J by 5 bases, 9 bases remained unmatched. The CDR3 DNA is TGTGCCAGCAGCCCCACCGGGAGGGCCGGGGAGACCCAGTACTTC. It codes for CASSPTGRAGETQYF.

This clonotype appeared many times. DNA of the CDR3: TGTGCCAGCACTCTTAGGTGGCTAGCGGGGGTTGGGACCTTACGTGAGCAGTTCTTC. Amino acids: CASTLRWLAGVGTLREQFF. The J gene is TRBJ2-1, the V gene TRBV12-3 or TRBV12-4; the match to TRBD2 covers 10 bases. CDR3 length: 19 amino acids. The ends lost 7 bases at V and 9 bases at J; junction bases unmatched: 24.

At least ten counts were recorded for this clonotype. The chain joins TRBV11-2 to TRBJ2-6, with D possibly TRBD1 on 6 matching bases. The CDR3 extends over 16 amino acids. The germline CDR1 and CDR2 sequences are SGHAT and FQNNGV. The V end lost 5 bases, the J end lost 2 bases, and 13 bases lay between the germline ends. The CDR3 here is CASSPQGLAGANVLTF. The CDR3 DNA reads as TGTGCCAGCAGCCCACAGGGTTTGGCTGGGGCCAACGTCCTGACTTTC.

This clonotype was seen repeatedly, ten times or more. The genes are TRBV11-2 and TRBJ2-7, with 8 bases matching TRBD2. The CDR3 runs to 15 residues. V lost 4 bases to trimming and J lost 0 bases; unmatched junction nucleotides: 5. Looked up from germline, CDR1 is SGHAT and CDR2 is FQNNGV. CDR3: CASSSYSGTSYEQYF. The CDR3 nucleotides read TGTGCCAGCAGCTCCTATAGCGGGACCTCCTACGAGCAGTACTTC. Using reference TRBV11-2 and TRBJ2-7 for the parts outside the CDR3, the full variable domain is EAGVAQSPRYKIIEKRQSVAFWCNPISGHATLYWYQQILGQGPKLLIQFQNNGVVDDSQLPKDRFSAERLKGVDSTLKIQPAKLEDSAVYLCASSSYSGTSYEQYFGPGTRLTVT.

Ten or more counts support this clonotype. CDR3 DNA: TGCGCCAGCAGCGCCGGACCCGTCACAGATACGCAGTATTTT. Translating it yields CASSAGPVTDTQYF. The chain recombines TRBV5-1 with TRBJ2-3; no definite D call. This CDR3 comprises 14 residues. The germline gives CDR1 SGHRS, CDR2 YFSETQ. Trimming removed 4 bases at V and 2 bases at J, with 11 bases between.

This clonotype is medium-sized in the sample. The chain has TRBV20-1 and TRBJ2-3; perhaps TRBD1 as D (6 bases). This CDR3 region has 14 residues. From germline, CDR1 is DFQATT and CDR2 SNEGSKA (reference sequence). V shed 5 bases and J shed 3 bases, with 15 bases lying between them. The CDR3 region is CSADSGQSTDTQYF. CDR3 nucleotide sequence: TGCAGTGCTGATTCCGGACAGTCGACAGATACGCAGTATTTT.

Many counts were recorded for this clonotype. The chain's CDR3 is CASSPPLNTEAFF. The CDR3 region has the DNA TGTGCCAGCTCACCACCTCTGAACACTGAAGCTTTCTTT. The V gene is TRBV18, the J gene TRBJ1-1, with D unclear. CDR1 KGHSH and CDR2 LQKENI come from the germline V gene. V lost 0 bases to trimming and J lost 0 bases, with 2 bases between them. The CDR3 extends over 13 amino acids. The full variable domain, completed using reference TRBV18 and TRBJ1-1, is NAGVMQNPRHLVRRRGQEARLRCSPMKGHSHVYWYRQLPEEGLKFMVYLQKENIIDESGMPKERFSAEFPKEGPSILRIQQVVRGDSAAYFCASSPPLNTEAFFGQGTRLTVV.

This chain connects TRBV7-8 to TRBJ2-1; TRBD1 matches 8 bases. Per germline, CDR1 SGHVS and CDR2 FQNEAQ. Trimming at V came to 5 bases and at J to 7 bases, leaving 7 bases not matched to a gene. This CDR3 region has 14 residues. This chain's CDR3 is CASSHQTGDNEQFF. The CDR3 coding sequence is TGTGCCAGCAGCCATCAGACAGGGGATAATGAGCAGTTCTTC.

The chain recombines TRBV5-4 with TRBJ2-7; D is uncertain. In germline, CDR1 is SGHNT, CDR2 YYREEE (reference sequence). This CDR3 contains 15 residues. V lost 3 bases and J 3 bases, leaving 16 bases between the germline ends. CDR3 protein: CASSSRSADHYEQYF. CDR3 DNA sequence: TGTGCCAGCAGCTCCCGCTCCGCGGATCACTACGAGCAGTACTTC.

This clonotype was picked up many times. The chain recombines TRBV2 with TRBJ2-1; 7 bases fit TRBD1. V shed 10 bases and J 5 bases; nucleotides not matched to a gene: 8. The CDR3 consists of 13 residues. Germline V gives CDR1 SNHLY, CDR2 FYNNEI. DNA for the CDR3: TGTGCCAACCAAAGGGACAGTCACAATGAGCAGTTCTTC. Protein sequence: CANQRDSHNEQFF.

This clonotype was recorded many times. The rearrangement links TRBV7-2 to TRBJ1-2; unclear D gene. The CDR3 has 15 amino acids. From germline, CDR1 is SGHTA and CDR2 FQGNSA. V was pared by 1 base and J by 8 bases, with 17 bases between. The CDR3 sequence is CASSLGSTAQRGYTF. The CDR3 DNA reads TGTGCCAGCAGCTTAGGGAGCACAGCCCAGCGAGGCTACACCTTC.

This clonotype was detected only a few times. The V gene is TRBV6-6, the J gene TRBJ2-3; D is perhaps TRBD1 (6 bases). The length of the CDR3 is 13 residues. Trimming removed 6 bases at V and 2 bases at J, with 9 bases between. Germline CDR1 is MNHNY and CDR2 is SVGAGI (reference sequence). The CDR3 sequence: CASSGQYTDTQYF. CDR3 DNA: TGTGCCAGCAGCGGACAGTACACAGATACGCAGTATTTT.